The clone carrying this T cell receptor beta chain was detected only a few times. A read error may produce the germline difference seen at one junction end. Other DNA sequences in the sample encode the same CDR3. Produced via immunoSEQ multiplex PCR; TCRdb's table is partial and in-frame only. The sample lists about 24,000 clones; around nine tenths were seen once. Sample time point: after dendritic cell vaccination, including at tumor progression/relapse. These data originate in a study of glioma-infiltrating T cells after dendritic cell vaccination. The sample consisted of blood, taken after dendritic cell vaccination. The receptor was derived from a human donor with glioblastoma.

The CDR3 sequence is CACSTGTGGNSPLHF. The CDR3 nucleotides read TGTGCCTGTTCGACCGGGACAGGGGGCAATTCCCCCCTCCACTTT. The rearrangement links TRBV30 to TRBJ1-6; 12 nucleotides line up with TRBD1. Germline CDR1 and CDR2: GTSNPN and SVGIG (reference sequence). This CDR3 is 15 amino acids long.